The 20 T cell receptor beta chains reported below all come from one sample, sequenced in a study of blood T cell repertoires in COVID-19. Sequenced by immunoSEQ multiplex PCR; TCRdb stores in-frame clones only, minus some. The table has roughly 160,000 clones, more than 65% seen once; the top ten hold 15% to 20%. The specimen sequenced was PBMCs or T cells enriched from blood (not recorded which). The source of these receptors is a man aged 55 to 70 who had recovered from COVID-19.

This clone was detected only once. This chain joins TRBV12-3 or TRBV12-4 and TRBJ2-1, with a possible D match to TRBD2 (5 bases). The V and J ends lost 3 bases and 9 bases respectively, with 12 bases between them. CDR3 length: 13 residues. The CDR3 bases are TGTGCCAGCAGTTTTCTCGGGGTGGGTGAGCAGTTCTTC. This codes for CASSFLGVGEQFF.

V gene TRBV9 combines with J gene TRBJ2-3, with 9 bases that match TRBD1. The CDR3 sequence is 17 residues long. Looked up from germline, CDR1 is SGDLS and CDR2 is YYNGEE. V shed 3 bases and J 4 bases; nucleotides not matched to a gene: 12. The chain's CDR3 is CASSAEGQGVVADTQYF. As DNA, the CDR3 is TGTGCCAGCAGCGCAGAGGGACAGGGTGTGGTGGCAGATACGCAGTATTTT. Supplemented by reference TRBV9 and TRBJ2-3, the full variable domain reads DSGVTQTPKHLITATGQRVTLRCSPRSGDLSVYWYQQSLDQGLQFLIQYYNGEERAKGNILERFSAQQFPDLHSELNLSSLELGDSALYFCASSAEGQGVVADTQYFGPGTRLTVL.

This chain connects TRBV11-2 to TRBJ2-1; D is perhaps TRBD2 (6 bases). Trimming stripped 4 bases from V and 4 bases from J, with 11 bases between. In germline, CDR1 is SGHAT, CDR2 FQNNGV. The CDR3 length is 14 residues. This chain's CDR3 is CASSWRDGYNEQFF. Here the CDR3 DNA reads TGTGCCAGCAGCTGGCGGGACGGATACAATGAGCAGTTCTTC.

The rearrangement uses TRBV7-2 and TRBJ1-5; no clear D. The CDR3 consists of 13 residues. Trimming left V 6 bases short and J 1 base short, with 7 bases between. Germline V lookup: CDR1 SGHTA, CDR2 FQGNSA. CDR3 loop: CASRQMSNQPQHF. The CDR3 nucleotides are TGTGCCAGCAGGCAGATGAGCAATCAGCCCCAGCATTTT.

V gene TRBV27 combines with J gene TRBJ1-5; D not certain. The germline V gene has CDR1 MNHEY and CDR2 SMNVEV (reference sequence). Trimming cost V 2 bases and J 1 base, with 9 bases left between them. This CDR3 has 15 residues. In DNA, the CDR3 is TGTGCCAGCAGTTTAGGAGGTTTGAGCAATCAGCCCCAGCATTTT. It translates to CASSLGGLSNQPQHF.

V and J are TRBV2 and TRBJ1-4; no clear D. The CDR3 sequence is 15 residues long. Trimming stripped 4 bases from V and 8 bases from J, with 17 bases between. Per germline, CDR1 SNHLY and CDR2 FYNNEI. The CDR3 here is CASSAGGLPTEKLFF. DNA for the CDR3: TGTGCCAGCAGTGCGGGAGGGTTGCCTACGGAAAAACTGTTTTTT.

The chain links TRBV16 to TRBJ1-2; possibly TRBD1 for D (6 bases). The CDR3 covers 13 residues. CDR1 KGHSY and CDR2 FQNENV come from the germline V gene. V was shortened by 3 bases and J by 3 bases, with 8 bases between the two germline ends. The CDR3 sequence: CASSHSGDYGYTF. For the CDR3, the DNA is TGTGCCAGCAGCCACTCAGGGGACTATGGCTACACCTTC.

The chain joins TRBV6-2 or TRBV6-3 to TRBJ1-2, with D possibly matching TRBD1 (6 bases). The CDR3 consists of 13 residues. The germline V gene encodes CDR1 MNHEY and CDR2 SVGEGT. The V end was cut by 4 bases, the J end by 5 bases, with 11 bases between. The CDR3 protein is CASSFRGEYGYTF. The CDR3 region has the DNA TGTGCCAGCAGTTTCAGGGGAGAATATGGCTACACCTTC.

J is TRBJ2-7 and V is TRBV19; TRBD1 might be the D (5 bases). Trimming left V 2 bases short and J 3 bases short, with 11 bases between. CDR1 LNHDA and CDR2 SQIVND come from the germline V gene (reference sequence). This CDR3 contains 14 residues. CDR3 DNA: TGTGCCAGTAGTATATTGGGCAGGGACTACGAGCAGTACTTC. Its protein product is CASSILGRDYEQYF.

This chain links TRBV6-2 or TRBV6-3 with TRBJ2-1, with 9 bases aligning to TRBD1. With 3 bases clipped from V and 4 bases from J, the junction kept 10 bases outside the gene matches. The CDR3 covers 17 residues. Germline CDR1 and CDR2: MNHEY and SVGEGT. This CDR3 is CASSYASGQGLYNEQFF. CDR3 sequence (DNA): TGTGCCAGCAGTTATGCTTCGGGACAGGGCTTATACAATGAGCAGTTCTTC.

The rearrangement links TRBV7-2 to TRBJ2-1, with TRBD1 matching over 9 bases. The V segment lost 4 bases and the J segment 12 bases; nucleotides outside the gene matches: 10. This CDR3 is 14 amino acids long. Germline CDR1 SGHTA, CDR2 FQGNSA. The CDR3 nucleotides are TGTGCCAGCAGCTCTATGGGACGGACAGGGGCGCAGTTCTTC. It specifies CASSSMGRTGAQFF.

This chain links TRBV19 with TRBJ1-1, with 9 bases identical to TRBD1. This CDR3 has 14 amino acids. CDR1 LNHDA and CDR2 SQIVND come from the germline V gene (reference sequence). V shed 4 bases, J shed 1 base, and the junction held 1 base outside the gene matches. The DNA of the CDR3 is TGTGCCAGTAGTAGGGGACAGGGGAACACTGAAGCTTTCTTT. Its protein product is CASSRGQGNTEAFF. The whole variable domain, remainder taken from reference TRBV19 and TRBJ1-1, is DGGITQSPKYLFRKEGQNVTLSCEQNLNHDAMYWYRQDPGQGLRLIYYSQIVNDFQKGDIAEGYSVSREKKESFPLTVTSAQKNPTAFYLCASSRGQGNTEAFFGQGTRLTVV.

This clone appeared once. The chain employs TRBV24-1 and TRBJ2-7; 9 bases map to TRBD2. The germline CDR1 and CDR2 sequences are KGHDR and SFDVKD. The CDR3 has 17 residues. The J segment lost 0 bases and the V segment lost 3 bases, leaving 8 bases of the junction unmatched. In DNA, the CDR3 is TGTGCCACCAGTGATCCAGGCCTAGCGGGGCTCTCCTACGAGCAGTACTTC. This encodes CATSDPGLAGLSYEQYF.

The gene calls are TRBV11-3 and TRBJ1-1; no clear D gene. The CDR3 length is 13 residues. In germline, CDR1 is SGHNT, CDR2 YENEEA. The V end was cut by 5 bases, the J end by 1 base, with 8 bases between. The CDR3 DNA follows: TGTGCCAGCAGCACCCAGCGGAACACTGAAGCTTTCTTT. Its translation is CASSTQRNTEAFF.

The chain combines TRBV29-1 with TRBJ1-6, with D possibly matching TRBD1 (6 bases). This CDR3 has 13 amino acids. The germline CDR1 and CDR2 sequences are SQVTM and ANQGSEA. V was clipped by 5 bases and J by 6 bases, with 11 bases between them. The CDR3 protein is CSVRAGVNSPLHF. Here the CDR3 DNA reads TGCAGCGTTAGGGCAGGGGTTAATTCACCCCTCCACTTT. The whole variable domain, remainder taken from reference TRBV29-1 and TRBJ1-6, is SAVISQKPSRDICQRGTSLTIQCQVDSQVTMMFWYRQQPGQSLTLIATANQGSEATYESGFVIDKFPISRPNLTFSTLTVSNMSPEDSSIYLCSVRAGVNSPLHFGNGTRLTVT.

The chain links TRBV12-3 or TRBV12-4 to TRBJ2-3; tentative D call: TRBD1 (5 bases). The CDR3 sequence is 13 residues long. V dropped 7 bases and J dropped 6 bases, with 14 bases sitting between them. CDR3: CASTPRAPDTQYF. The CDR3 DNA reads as TGTGCCAGCACCCCCAGGGCCCCGGATACGCAGTATTTT.

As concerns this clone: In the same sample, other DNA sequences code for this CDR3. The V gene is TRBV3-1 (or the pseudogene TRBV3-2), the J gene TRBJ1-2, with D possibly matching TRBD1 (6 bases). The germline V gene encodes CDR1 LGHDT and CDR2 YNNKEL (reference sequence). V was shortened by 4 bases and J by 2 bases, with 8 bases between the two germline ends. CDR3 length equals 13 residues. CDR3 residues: CASSLGQNYGYTF. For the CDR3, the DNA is TGTGCCAGCAGCCTGGGACAAAACTATGGCTACACCTTC.

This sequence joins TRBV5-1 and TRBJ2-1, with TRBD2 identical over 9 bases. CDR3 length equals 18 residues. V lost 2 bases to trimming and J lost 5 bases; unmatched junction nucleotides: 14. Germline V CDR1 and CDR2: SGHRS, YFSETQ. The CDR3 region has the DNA TGCGCCAGCAGCTTAGGTCGGGCGGGAGGGACCGCGAACAATGAGCAGTTCTTC. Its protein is CASSLGRAGGTANNEQFF.

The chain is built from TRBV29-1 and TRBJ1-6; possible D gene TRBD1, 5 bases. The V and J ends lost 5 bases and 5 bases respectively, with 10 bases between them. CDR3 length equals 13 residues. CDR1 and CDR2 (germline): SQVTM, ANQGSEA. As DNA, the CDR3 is TGCAGCGTTTCGAAAGGGGATAATTCACCCCTCCACTTT. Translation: CSVSKGDNSPLHF.

The CDR3 sequence is CASSFDLGYEQYF. In DNA form, the CDR3 reads TGTGCCAGCAGTTTTGACTTGGGTTACGAGCAGTACTTC. V is TRBV12-3 or TRBV12-4 and J is TRBJ2-7; D is unclear. Trimming stripped 3 bases from V and 4 bases from J, with 10 bases between. The CDR3 has 13 amino acids.